These 5 T cell receptor beta chains were all obtained from the same sample, sequenced in a study of post-analysis software for immune sequencing data. Whole-study findings and limits: In patients, about 5 TRBV segments were more frequent than in controls, with TRBV5-6, TRBV5-1 and TRBV20-1 among them.

The antigens of these receptors remain unknown. Unique molecular identifiers were carried by the TCR beta cDNA libraries. TCRdb re-analysed the PCR reads in MiXCR, keeping a single row per CDR3 protein. The sample shows fewer than 550,000 distinct CDR3 sequences, 34% of them seen only once. The sequenced sample consisted of blood. These receptors all come from a girl aged 2-17 years with multiple sclerosis.

This clonotype was seen only a few times. V is TRBV15 and J is TRBJ1-2; possible D gene TRBD1, 6 bases. The germline V gene encodes CDR1 LNHNV and CDR2 YYDKDF (reference sequence). The CDR3 contains 14 residues. Trimming pared 1 base from V and 3 bases from J, leaving 9 bases between. CDR3 loop: CATSRARGDYGYTF. The CDR3 DNA reads as TGTGCCACCAGCAGAGCCAGGGGTGACTATGGCTACACCTTC.

The gene calls are TRBV18 and TRBJ2-3; the match to TRBD2 covers 10 bases. CDR1 KGHSH and CDR2 LQKENI come from the germline V gene. With V trimmed by 5 bases and J by 4 bases, 18 bases remained unmatched. The CDR3 covers 19 residues. The CDR3 region is CASSTPGTSARTGADTQYF. For the CDR3, the DNA is TGTGCCAGCTCAACCCCCGGGACTAGCGCCCGAACTGGCGCAGATACGCAGTATTTT.

The chain carries TRBV18 and TRBJ2-7; D call uncertain. V shed 2 bases and J shed 6 bases, with 8 bases lying between them. Germline values: CDR1 KGHSH, CDR2 LQKENI. This CDR3 has 12 residues. The chain's CDR3 is CASSPSVVEQYF. CDR3 coding DNA: TGTGCCAGCTCACCAAGCGTTGTCGAGCAGTACTTC. The full variable domain, with the rest looked up from reference TRBV18 and TRBJ2-7, is NAGVMQNPRHLVRRRGQEARLRCSPMKGHSHVYWYRQLPEEGLKFMVYLQKENIIDESGMPKERFSAEFPKEGPSILRIQQVVRGDSAAYFCASSPSVVEQYFGPGTRLTVT.

This clonotype was seen only a few times. The chain uses TRBV29-1 and TRBJ1-2; no clear D gene. This CDR3 has 12 amino acids. Germline CDR1 and CDR2: SQVTM and ANQGSEA. V gave up 3 bases and J gave up 7 bases, with 12 bases separating them. This CDR3 reads CSVDFSLGGYTF. The CDR3, as DNA: TGCAGCGTTGATTTTAGCCTTGGTGGCTACACCTTC.

This sequence joins TRBV7-9 and TRBJ1-5, with D uncertain. Trimming pared 1 base from V and 1 base from J, leaving 14 bases between. CDR1 and CDR2 (germline): SEHNR, FQNEAQ (reference sequence). CDR3 length: 17 amino acids. Here the CDR3 reads CASSLGAGEASNQPQHF. The CDR3 region has the DNA TGTGCCAGCAGCTTAGGGGCCGGGGAAGCGAGCAATCAGCCCCAGCATTTT.